This TCR beta chain was found in a study of immune heterogeneity within non-small cell lung tumors. Background on the study: Histology included several squamous cell carcinomas, under 11 non-squamous carcinomas and 1 unspecified tumor.

Study conclusions and caveats: Across individual patients, the high-frequency T-cell receptor beta clonotypes were largely distinct. Tumor sites within a patient were found to share identical dominant CDR3 beta clonotypes, and site-unique high-frequency clones were also present.

As to this clonotype: Its antigen is undetermined.

For the TCR beta CDR3, multiplex PCR with 32 V and 13 J primers performed the amplification. TCRdb re-analysed the multiplex PCR reads in MiXCR, keeping a single row per CDR3 protein. Found here are thousands of distinct CDR3 sequences, 27% of them singletons; the top ten hold 12%. As template, the study used bulk tumor genomic DNA at about 550 ng per sample. Widely spaced biopsies, several per primary tumor, were obtained at surgery. Undergoing curative surgery were patients whose non-small cell lung cancer was untreated and newly diagnosed. The donors were patients with newly diagnosed non-small cell lung cancer undergoing curative-intent surgery. The sequence was obtained from a man in his 60s with non-small cell lung cancer. Material: lung tumor tissue.

CDR3 bases: TGTGCCACCACCGAGAACAGGTTAACTAATGAAAAACTGTTTTTT. Amino acids: CATTENRLTNEKLFF. This chain connects TRBV15 to TRBJ1-4; D perhaps matches TRBD1 (5 bases). The CDR3 loop spans 15 amino acids. V was trimmed by 7 bases and J by 1 base, leaving 13 bases between them. Germline CDR1 LNHNV, CDR2 YYDKDF (reference sequence).